The entry below gives a single T cell receptor beta chain sequence along with its context. The antigen is unknown. This entry belongs to a study of response to subunit inactivated influenza vaccine. Broader study findings: Every seasonal influenza vaccination brings in few new T cells, the authors suggested.

MiXCR was run by TCRdb on the RT-PCR reads, yielding one entry per CDR3 protein. The table records around 250,000 distinct CDR3 sequences, more than 10% of them present only once. V dropped 2 bases and J dropped 4 bases, with 6 bases sitting between them. This CDR3 contains 13 residues. Germline lookup yields CDR1 ENHRY and CDR2 SYGVKD. V and J are TRBV10-3 and TRBJ1-5; no clear D gene. Sequencing used non-naive T cells sorted from PBMCs, obtained 14 days before vaccination. The sequence was obtained from a man in his forties or fifties who received an inactivated influenza vaccine. The CDR3 DNA is TGTGCCATCAGTGAGGCAGCTAATCAGCCCCAGCATTTT. This encodes CAISEAANQPQHF.